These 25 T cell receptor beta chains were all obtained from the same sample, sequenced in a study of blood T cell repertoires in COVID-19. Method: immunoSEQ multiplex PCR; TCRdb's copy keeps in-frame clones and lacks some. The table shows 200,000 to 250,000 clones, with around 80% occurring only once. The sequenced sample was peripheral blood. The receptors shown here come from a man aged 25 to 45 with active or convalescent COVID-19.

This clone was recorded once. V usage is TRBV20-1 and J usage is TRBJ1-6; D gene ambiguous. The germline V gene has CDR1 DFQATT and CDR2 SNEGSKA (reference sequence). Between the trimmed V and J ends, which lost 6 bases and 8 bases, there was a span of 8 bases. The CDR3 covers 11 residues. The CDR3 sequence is CSAGRDSPLHF. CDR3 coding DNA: TGCAGTGCGGGGAGGGATTCACCCCTCCACTTT.

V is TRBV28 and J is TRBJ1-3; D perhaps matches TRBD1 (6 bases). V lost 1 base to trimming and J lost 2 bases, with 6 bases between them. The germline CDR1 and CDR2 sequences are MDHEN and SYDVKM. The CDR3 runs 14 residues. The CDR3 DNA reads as TGTGCCAGCAGTTTATCAGGGGCTGGAAACACCATATATTTT. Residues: CASSLSGAGNTIYF.

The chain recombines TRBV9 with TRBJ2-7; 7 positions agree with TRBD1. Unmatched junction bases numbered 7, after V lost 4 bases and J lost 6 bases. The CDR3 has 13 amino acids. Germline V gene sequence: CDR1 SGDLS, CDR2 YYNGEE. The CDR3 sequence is CASSTRQGSEQYF. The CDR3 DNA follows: TGTGCCAGCAGCACGCGACAGGGTAGCGAGCAGTACTTC. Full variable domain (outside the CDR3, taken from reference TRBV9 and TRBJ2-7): DSGVTQTPKHLITATGQRVTLRCSPRSGDLSVYWYQQSLDQGLQFLIQYYNGEERAKGNILERFSAQQFPDLHSELNLSSLELGDSALYFCASSTRQGSEQYFGPGTRLTVT.

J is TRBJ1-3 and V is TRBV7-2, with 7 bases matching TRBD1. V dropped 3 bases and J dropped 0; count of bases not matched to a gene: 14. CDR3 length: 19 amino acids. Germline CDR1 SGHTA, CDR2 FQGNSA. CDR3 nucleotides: TGTGCCAGCAGCTTGTCGTCCCCTGGGACAGCTTTCTCTGGAAACACCATATATTTT. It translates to CASSLSSPGTAFSGNTIYF.

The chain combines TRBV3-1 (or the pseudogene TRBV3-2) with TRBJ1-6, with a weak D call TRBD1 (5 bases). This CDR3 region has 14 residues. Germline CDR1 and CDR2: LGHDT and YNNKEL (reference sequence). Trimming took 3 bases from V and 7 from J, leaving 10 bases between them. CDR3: CASSHRDRNSPLHF. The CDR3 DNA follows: TGTGCCAGCAGCCACCGTGACAGAAATTCACCCCTCCACTTT.

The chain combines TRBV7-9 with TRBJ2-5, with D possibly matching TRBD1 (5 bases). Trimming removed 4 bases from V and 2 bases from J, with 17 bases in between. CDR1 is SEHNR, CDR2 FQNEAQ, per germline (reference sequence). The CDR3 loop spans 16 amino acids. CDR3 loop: CASSSIFRGGQETQYF. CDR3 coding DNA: TGTGCCAGCAGCTCGATTTTTAGGGGTGGGCAAGAGACCCAGTACTTC. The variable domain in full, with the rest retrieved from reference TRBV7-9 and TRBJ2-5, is DTGVSQNPRHKITKRGQNVTFRCDPISEHNRLYWYRQTLGQGPEFLTYFQNEAQLEKSRLLSDRFSAERPKGSFSTLEIQRTEQGDSAMYLCASSSIFRGGQETQYFGPGTRLLVL.

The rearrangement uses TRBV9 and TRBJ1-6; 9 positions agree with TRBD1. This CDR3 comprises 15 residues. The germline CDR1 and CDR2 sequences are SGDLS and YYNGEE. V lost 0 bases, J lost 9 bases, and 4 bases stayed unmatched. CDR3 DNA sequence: TGTGCCAGCAGCGTAGTGGGGACAGGGACTTCACCCCTCCACTTT. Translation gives CASSVVGTGTSPLHF.

The CDR3 bases are TGTGCCATCAGTGAGTCAGGACTAGCGCCCAATGAGCAGTTCTTC. It translates to CAISESGLAPNEQFF. The chain employs TRBV10-3 and TRBJ2-1, with 9 bases identical to TRBD2. Germline V gives CDR1 ENHRY, CDR2 SYGVKD. The CDR3 consists of 15 residues. Trimming cost V 0 bases and J 6 bases; bases outside gene matches: 3.

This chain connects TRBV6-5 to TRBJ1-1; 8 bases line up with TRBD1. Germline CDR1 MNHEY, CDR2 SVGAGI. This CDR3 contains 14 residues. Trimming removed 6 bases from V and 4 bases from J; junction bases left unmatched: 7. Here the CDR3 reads CASSPRQGTTEAFF. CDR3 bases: TGTGCCAGCAGCCCAAGACAGGGGACCACTGAAGCTTTCTTT.

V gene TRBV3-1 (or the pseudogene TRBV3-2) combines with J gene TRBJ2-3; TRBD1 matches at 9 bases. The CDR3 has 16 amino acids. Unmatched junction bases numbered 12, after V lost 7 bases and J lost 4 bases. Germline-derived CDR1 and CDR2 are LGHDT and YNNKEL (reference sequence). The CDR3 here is CASTLGTGIFPDTQYF. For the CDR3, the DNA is TGTGCCAGCACCCTCGGGACAGGGATCTTTCCAGATACGCAGTATTTT.

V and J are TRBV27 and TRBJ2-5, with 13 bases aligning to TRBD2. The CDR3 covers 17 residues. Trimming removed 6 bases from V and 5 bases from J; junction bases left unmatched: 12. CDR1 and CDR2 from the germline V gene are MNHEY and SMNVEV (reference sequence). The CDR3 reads CASSLTPGTSGIETQYF. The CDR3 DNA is TGTGCCAGCAGCCTAACCCCCGGGACTAGCGGGATTGAGACCCAGTACTTC.

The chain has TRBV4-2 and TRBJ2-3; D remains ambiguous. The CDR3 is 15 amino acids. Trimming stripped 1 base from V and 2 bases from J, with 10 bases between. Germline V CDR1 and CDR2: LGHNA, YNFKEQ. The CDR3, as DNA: TGTGCCAGCAGCCAAGGAGGTGGATACACAGATACGCAGTATTTT. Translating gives CASSQGGGYTDTQYF.

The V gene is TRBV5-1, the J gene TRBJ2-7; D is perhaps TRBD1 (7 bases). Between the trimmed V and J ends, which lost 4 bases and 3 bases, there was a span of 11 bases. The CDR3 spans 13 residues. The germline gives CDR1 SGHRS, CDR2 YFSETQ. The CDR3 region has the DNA TGCGCCAGCAGCCGGGGGACAGACTACGAGCAGTACTTC. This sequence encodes CASSRGTDYEQYF.

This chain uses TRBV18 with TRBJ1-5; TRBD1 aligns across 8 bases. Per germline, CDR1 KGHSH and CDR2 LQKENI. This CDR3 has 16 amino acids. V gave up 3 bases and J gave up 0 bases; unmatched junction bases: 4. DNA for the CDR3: TGTGCCAGCTCACCCGGACAGGGATTTAGCAATCAGCCCCAGCATTTT. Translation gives CASSPGQGFSNQPQHF.

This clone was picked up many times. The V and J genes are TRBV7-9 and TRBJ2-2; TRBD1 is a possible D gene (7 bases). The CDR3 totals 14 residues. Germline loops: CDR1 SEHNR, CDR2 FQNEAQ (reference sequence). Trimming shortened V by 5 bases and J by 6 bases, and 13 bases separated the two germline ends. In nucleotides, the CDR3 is TGTGCCAGCAGCATTCCCAGGGGGGCCGGGGAGCTGTTTTTT. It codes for CASSIPRGAGELFF.

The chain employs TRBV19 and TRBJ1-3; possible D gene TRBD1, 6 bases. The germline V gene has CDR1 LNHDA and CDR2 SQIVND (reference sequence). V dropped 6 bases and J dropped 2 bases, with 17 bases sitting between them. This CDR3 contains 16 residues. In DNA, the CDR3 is TGTGCCAGTAGCATGACCGGACAGTGGCCTGGAAACACCATATATTTT. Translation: CASSMTGQWPGNTIYF.

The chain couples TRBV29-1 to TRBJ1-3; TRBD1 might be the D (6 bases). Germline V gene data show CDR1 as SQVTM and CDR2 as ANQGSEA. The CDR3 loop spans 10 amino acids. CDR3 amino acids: CRREGDTIYF. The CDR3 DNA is TGCCGACGTGAGGGGGACACCATATATTTT.

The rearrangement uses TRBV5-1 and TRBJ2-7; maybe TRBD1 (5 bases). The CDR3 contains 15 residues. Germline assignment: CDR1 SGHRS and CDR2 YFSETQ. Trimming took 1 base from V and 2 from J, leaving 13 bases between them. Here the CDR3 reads CASSLSPQAPYEQYF. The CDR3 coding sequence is TGCGCCAGCAGCTTGTCGCCACAGGCCCCCTACGAGCAGTACTTC.

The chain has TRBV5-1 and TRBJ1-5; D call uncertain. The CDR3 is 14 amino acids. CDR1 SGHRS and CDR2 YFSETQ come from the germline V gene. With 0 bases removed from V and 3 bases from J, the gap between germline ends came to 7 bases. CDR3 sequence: CASSLGGINQPQHF. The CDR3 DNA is TGCGCCAGCAGCTTGGGAGGGATCAATCAGCCCCAGCATTTT.

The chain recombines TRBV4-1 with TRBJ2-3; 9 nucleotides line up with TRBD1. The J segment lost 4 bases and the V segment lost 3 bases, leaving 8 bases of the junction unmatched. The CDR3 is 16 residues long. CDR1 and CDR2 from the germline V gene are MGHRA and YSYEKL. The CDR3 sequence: CASSHREGTGSDTQYF. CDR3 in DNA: TGCGCCAGCAGCCACAGGGAGGGGACAGGGTCAGATACGCAGTATTTT.

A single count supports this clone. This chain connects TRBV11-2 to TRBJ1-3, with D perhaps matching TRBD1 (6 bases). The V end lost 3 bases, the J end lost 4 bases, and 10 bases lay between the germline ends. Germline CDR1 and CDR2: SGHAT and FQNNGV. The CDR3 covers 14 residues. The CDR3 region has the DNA TGTGCCAGCAGCTTTAACAGGGACGGAAACACCATATATTTT. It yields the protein CASSFNRDGNTIYF.

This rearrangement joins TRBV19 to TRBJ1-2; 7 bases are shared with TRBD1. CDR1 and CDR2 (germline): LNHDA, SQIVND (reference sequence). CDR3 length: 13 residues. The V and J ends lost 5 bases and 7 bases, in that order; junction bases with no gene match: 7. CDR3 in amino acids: CASSPRQGGGYTF. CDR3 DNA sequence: TGTGCCAGTAGTCCTCGACAGGGAGGTGGCTACACCTTC.

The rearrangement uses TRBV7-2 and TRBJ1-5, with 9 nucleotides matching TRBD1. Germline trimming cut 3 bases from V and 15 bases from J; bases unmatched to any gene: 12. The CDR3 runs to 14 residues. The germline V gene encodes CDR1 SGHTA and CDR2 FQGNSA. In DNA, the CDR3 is TGTGCCAGCAGCTTTTCTGCCTCGACAGGGGGATGGCATTTT. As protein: CASSFSASTGGWHF.

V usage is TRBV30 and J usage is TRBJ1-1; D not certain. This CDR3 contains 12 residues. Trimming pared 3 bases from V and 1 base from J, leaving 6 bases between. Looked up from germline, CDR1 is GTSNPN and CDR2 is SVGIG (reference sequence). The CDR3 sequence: CAWSRPNTEAFF. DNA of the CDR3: TGTGCCTGGAGCAGGCCGAACACTGAAGCTTTCTTT.

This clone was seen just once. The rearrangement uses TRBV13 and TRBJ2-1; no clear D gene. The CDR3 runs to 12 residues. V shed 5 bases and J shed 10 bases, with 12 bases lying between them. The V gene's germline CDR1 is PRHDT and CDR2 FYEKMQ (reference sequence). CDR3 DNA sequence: TGTGCCAGCAGCCCCGCCTTTAGAGAGCAGTTCTTC. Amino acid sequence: CASSPAFREQFF.